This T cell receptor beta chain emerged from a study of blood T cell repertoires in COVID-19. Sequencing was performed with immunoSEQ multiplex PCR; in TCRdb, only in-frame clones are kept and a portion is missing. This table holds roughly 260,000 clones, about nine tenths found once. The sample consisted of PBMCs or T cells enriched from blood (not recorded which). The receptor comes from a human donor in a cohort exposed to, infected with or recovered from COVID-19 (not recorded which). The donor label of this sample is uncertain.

CDR3 loop: CAISTASGNTIYF. Here the CDR3 DNA reads TGTGCCATCAGTACAGCCTCTGGAAACACCATATATTTT. This sequence joins TRBV10-3 and TRBJ1-3; D is unresolved. This CDR3 region has 13 residues. V lost 5 bases, J lost 0 bases, and 5 bases lay in between. In germline, CDR1 is ENHRY, CDR2 SYGVKD.